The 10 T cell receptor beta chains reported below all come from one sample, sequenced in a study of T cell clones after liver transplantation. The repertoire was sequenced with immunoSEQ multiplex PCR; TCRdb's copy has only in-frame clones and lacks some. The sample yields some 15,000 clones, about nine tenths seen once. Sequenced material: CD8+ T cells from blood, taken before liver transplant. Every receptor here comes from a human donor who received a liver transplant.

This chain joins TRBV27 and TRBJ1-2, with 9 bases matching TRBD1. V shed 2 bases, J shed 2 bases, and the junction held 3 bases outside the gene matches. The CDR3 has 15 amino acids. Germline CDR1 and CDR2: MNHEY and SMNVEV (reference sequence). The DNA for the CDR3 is TGTGCCAGCAGTTTAGATGGGACAGGGAACTATGGCTACACCTTC. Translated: CASSLDGTGNYGYTF.

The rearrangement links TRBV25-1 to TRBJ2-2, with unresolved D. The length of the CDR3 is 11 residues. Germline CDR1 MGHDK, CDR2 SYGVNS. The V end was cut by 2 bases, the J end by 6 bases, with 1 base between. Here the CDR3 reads CASSEAGELFF. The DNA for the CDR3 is TGTGCCAGCAGTGAAGCCGGGGAGCTGTTTTTT.

CDR3 sequence: CASSQDTGEGFNQPQHF. The DNA for the CDR3 is TGCGCCAGCAGCCAAGATACCGGGGAGGGTTTCAATCAGCCCCAGCATTTT. The chain is built from TRBV4-3 and TRBJ1-5; D gene unclear. This CDR3 comprises 17 residues. Germline V gene sequence: CDR1 LGHNA, CDR2 YSLEER. V lost 0 bases and J lost 3, with 15 bases in between.

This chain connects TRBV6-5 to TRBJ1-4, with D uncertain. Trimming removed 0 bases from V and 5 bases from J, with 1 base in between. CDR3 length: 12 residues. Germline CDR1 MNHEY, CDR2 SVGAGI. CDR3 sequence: CASSYSNEKLFF. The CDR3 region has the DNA TGTGCCAGCAGTTACTCGAATGAAAAACTGTTTTTT.

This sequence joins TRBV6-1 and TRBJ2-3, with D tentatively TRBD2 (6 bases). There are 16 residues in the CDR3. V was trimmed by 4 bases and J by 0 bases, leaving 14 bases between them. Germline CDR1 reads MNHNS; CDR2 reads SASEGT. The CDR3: CASSGRDFTSTDTQYF. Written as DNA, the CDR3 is TGTGCCAGCAGTGGTAGGGACTTCACTAGCACAGATACGCAGTATTTT.

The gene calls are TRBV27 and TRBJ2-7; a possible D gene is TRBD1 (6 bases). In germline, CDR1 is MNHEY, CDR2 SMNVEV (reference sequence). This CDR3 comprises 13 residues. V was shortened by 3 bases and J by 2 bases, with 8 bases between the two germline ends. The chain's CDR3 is CASSLGAAYEQYF. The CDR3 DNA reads TGTGCCAGCAGTTTGGGGGCGGCCTACGAGCAGTACTTC.

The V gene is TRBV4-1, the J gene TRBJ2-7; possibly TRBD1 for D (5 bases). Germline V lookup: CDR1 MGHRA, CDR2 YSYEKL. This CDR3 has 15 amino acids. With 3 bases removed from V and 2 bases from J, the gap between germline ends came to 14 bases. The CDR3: CASSQVAGPTYEQYF. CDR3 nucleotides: TGCGCCAGCAGCCAGGTGGCAGGGCCTACCTACGAGCAGTACTTC.

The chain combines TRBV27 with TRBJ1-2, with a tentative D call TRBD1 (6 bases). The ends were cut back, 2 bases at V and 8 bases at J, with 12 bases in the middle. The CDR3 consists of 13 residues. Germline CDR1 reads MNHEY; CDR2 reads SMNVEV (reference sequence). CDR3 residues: CASSLGPGDGYTF. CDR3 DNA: TGTGCCAGCAGTTTAGGCCCAGGGGACGGCTACACCTTC.

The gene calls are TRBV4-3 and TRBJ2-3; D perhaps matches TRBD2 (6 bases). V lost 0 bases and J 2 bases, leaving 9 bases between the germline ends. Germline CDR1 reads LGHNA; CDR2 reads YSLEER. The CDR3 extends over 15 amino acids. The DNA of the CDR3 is TGCGCCAGCAGCCAAGACGGGACTTACACAGATACGCAGTATTTT. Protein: CASSQDGTYTDTQYF.

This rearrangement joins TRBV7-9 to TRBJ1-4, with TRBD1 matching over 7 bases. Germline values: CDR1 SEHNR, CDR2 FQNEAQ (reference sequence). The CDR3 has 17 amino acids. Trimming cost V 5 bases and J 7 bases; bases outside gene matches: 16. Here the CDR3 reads CASSPLKGQLTGEKLFF. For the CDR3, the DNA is TGTGCCAGCAGCCCCTTAAAGGGACAGCTCACAGGTGAAAAACTGTTTTTT.